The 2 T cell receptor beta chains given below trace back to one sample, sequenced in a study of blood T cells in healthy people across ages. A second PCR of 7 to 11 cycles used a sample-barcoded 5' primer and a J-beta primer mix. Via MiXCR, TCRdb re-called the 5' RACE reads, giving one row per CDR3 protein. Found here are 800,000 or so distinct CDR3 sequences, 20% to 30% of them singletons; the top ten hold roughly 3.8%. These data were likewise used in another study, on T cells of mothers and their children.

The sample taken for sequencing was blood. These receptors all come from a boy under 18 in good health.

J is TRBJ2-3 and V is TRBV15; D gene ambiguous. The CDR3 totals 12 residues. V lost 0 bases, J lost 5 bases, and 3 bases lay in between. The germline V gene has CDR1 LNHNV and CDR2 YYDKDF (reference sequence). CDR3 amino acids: CATSRDKDTQYF. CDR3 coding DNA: TGTGCCACCAGCAGAGATAAAGATACGCAGTATTTT.

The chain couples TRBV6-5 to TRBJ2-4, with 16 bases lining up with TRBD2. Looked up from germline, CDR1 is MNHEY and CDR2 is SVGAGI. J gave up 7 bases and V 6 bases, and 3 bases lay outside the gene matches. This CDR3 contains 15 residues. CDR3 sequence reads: CASSLGLAGGNIQYF. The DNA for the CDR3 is TGTGCCAGCAGCCTGGGACTAGCGGGGGGGAACATTCAGTACTTC.